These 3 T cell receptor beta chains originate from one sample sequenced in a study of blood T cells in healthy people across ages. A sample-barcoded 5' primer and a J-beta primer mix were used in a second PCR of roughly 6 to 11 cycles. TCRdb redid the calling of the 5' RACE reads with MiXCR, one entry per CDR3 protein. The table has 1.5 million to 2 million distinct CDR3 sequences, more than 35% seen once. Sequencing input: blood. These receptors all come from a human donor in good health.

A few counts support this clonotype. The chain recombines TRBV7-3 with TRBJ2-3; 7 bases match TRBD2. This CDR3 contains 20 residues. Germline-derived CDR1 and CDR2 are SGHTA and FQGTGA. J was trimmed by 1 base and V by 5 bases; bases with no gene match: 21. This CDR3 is CASSHTPPGLKFFRTDTQYF. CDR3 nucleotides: TGTGCCAGCAGCCACACGCCGCCGGGACTAAAATTCTTCCGCACAGATACGCAGTATTTT.

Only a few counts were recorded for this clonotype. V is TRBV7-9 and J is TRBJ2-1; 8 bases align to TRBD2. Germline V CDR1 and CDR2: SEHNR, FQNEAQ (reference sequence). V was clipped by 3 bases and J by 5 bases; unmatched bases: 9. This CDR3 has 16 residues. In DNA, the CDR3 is TGTGCCAGCAGCTTTCCTACGGGGGGGCAGAACAATGAGCAGTTCTTC. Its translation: CASSFPTGGQNNEQFF.

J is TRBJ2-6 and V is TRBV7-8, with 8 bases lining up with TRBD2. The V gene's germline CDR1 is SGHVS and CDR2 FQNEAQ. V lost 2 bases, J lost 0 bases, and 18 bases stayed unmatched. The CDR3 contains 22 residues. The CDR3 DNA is TGTGCCAGCAGCTTAAGCCCGCCCCGGGTAGCGGGGTTGCGCTCTGGGGCCAACGTCCTGACTTTC. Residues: CASSLSPPRVAGLRSGANVLTF.